The rows below give T cell receptor beta chains drawn from one sample of a study of immune evolution from preneoplasia to lung adenocarcinoma. The method was immunoSEQ multiplex PCR; TCRdb's version includes in-frame clones alone and lacks a portion of them. The sample yields 35,000 or so clones, roughly 74% seen once. The sequenced sample consisted of FFPE invasive lung adenocarcinoma tissue. The source is a person aged 60 to 70 with lung adenocarcinoma. Both conserved end residues are part of each CDR3. The D gene is left open where the match is weak. Clone size appears in some rows only: once, few, many, or a class for an expanded clone.

>TRBV5-4|NA|medium-sized|TRBJ1-1
TGTGCCAGCAGCTCGGAACGACGAGGTGACACTGAAGCTTTCTTT
CASSSERRGDTEAFF
>TRBV14|NA|many|TRBJ2-1
TGTGCCAGCAGCCAAGATTTCTCCTTACACAATGAGCAGTTCTTC
CASSQDFSLHNEQFF
>TRBV19|NA|NA|TRBJ1-5
TGTGCCAGTAAAATACGGGACGGGGGATCATTTAGCAATCAGCCCCAGCATTTT
CASKIRDGGSFSNQPQHF
>TRBV14|TRBD2|NA|TRBJ2-3
TGTGCCAGCAGCCAAACGACTAGCGGCACAGATACGCAGTATTTT
CASSQTTSGTDTQYF
>TRBV6-9|TRBD2|NA|TRBJ2-1
TGTGCCAGCAGTACGGGGACTAGCGGCTACAATGAGCAGTTCTTC
CASSTGTSGYNEQFF
>TRBV19|NA|few|TRBJ2-7
TGTGCCAGTAGTATCCCGGGGAGGCCTAGCGAAGCCTACGAGCAGTACTTC
CASSIPGRPSEAYEQYF
>TRBV18|TRBD2|NA|TRBJ2-1
TGTGCCAGCTCACCAGGGTGGACGGAACTAGCGGGGCTAAGCTCCTACAATGAGCAGTTCTTC
CASSPGWTELAGLSSYNEQFF
>TRBV10-3|NA|NA|TRBJ1-1
TGTGCCATCAGCCCCGGGGGAAGGAACCGGAACACTGAAGCTTTCTTT
CAISPGGRNRNTEAFF
>TRBV6-1|NA|once|TRBJ2-1
TGTGCCAGCAGTGAGGTGGGCAGGGGCAATGAGCAGTTCTTC
CASSEVGRGNEQFF
>TRBV5-5|NA|few|TRBJ2-7
TGTGCCAGCAGCTTCTCTACCTACGAGCAGTACTTC
CASSFSTYEQYF
>TRBV5-1|TRBD1|NA|TRBJ2-7
TGCGCCAGCAGCTTGGAGGCCAGGGGGTTGCTCGAGCAGTACTTC
CASSLEARGLLEQYF
>TRBV29-1|TRBD1|NA|TRBJ1-4
TGCAGCGTTTCTGACAGGGCAACTAATGAAAAACTGTTTTTT
CSVSDRATNEKLFF
>TRBV19|NA|NA|TRBJ2-5
TGTGCCAGTAGTATAGCCTTTGGCGCGCCCCAGTACTTC
CASSIAFGAPQYF
>TRBV6-6|NA|NA|TRBJ1-5
TGTGCCAGCAGTTACGGGGGGACCAATCAGCCCCAGCATTTT
CASSYGGTNQPQHF
>TRBV4-2|NA|NA|TRBJ1-4
TGTGCCAGCAGCCAAGGACGGGCACAGGGTGAAAAACTGTTTTTT
CASSQGRAQGEKLFF
>TRBV6-6|TRBD2|few|TRBJ2-7
TGTGCCAGCAGACCCGGACTAGCGGGAGTTTTGGGCGAGCAGTACTTC
CASRPGLAGVLGEQYF
>TRBV27|TRBD1|NA|TRBJ2-7
TGTGCCAGCAGTCGGACAGGGGGGCGAGACGAGCAGTACTTC
CASSRTGGRDEQYF
>TRBV5-6|TRBD2|NA|TRBJ2-7
TGTGCCAGCAGCTTGTTTTGGCGGGAGGGGTCGGACGAGCAGTACTTC
CASSLFWREGSDEQYF
>TRBV7-8|TRBD1|NA|TRBJ1-3
TGTGCCAGCAGTCACCGGGACAGCCTTTCTGGAAACACCATATATTTT
CASSHRDSLSGNTIYF
>TRBV4-1|NA|NA|TRBJ2-1
TGCGCCAGCAGCCAGGGGGGACTTTCCTCCTCCTACAATGAGCAGTTCTTC
CASSQGGLSSSYNEQFF
>TRBV29-1|NA|NA|TRBJ2-7
TGCAGCGTTGAGAAGGGCCGAGCGCAGTACTTC
CSVEKGRAQYF
>TRBV14|NA|NA|TRBJ2-5
TGTGCCAGCAGCTCCATTCAAGAGACCCAGTACTTC
CASSSIQETQYF
>TRBV5-1|TRBD2|NA|TRBJ2-7
TGCGCCAGCAGCTTGTCTAGCGGGAGGGCCACCTACGAGCAGTACTTC
CASSLSSGRATYEQYF
>TRBV28|TRBD2|once|TRBJ2-1
TGTGCCAGCACCAAAGCGGGAGGGCCGGGGAATGAGCAGTTCTTC
CASTKAGGPGNEQFF
>TRBV7-9|TRBD2|NA|TRBJ2-3
TGTGCCAGCAGCTCCCGGCAGGGACTAGCATCTGATACGCAGTATTTT
CASSSRQGLASDTQYF
>TRBV5-6|NA|NA|TRBJ1-5
TGTGCCAGCAGCCCCGGGACCGGTCAGCCCCAGCATTTT
CASSPGTGQPQHF